Presented here are 30 T cell receptor beta chains from one specimen sequenced in a study of graft-versus-host responses after intestinal transplantation. Their cognate antigens are unknown. Assay used: immunoSEQ multiplex PCR; TCRdb lists only in-frame clones, some missing. This sample carries approximately 94,000 clones, about 90% of them seen once, and the ten largest clones take more than 0.75%. The sample consisted of unstimulated CD4+ T cells sorted from spleen or lymph node cells, taken before transplant. The receptors derive from a human donor who was the organ donor for an intestinal transplant.

The chain carries TRBV5-1 and TRBJ2-5; D perhaps matches TRBD2 (7 bases). This CDR3 has 16 amino acids. Germline V gives CDR1 SGHRS, CDR2 YFSETQ. Trimming stripped 0 bases from V and 4 bases from J, with 16 bases between. The CDR3 DNA sequence: TGCGCCAGCAGCTTGGGAGTGGGGGGGCGAATAGAGACCCAGTACTTC. Translated: CASSLGVGGRIETQYF.

This chain uses TRBV28 with TRBJ1-2; 10 positions match TRBD1. Germline V gene sequence: CDR1 MDHEN, CDR2 SYDVKM. This CDR3 spans 14 amino acids. The junction had 7 bases not matched to a gene; V was cut back by 8 bases and J by 4 bases. The CDR3 spells CASRDRGFSYGYTF. The CDR3 bases are TGTGCCAGCCGGGACAGGGGTTTTAGCTATGGCTACACCTTC.

V is TRBV28 and J is TRBJ1-6; D is unresolved. Germline assignment: CDR1 MDHEN and CDR2 SYDVKM. There are 12 residues in the CDR3. The V gene lost 5 bases and the J gene lost 7 bases, with 6 bases spanning the gap. The CDR3 DNA sequence: TGTGCCAGCAGTCCCCTGAATTCACCCCTCCACTTT. Translating gives CASSPLNSPLHF. Combining the CDR3 with reference TRBV28 and TRBJ1-6 gives the whole variable domain DVKVTQSSRYLVKRTGEKVFLECVQDMDHENMFWYRQDPGLGLRLIYFSYDVKMKEKGDIPEGYSVSREKKERFSLILESASTNQTSMYLCASSPLNSPLHFGNGTRLTVT.

The V gene is TRBV16, the J gene TRBJ1-5; possible D gene TRBD1, 6 bases. Trimming took 3 bases from V and 5 from J, leaving 17 bases between them. The length of the CDR3 is 16 residues. Germline CDR1 is KGHSY and CDR2 is FQNENV. CDR3 region: CASSQEIDRSDQPQHF. In nucleotides, the CDR3 is TGTGCCAGCAGCCAGGAGATAGACAGGTCGGATCAGCCCCAGCATTTT. Looking up the rest from reference TRBV16 and TRBJ1-5 gives the full variable domain: GEEVAQTPKHLVRGEGQKAKLYCAPIKGHSYVFWYQQVLKNEFKFLISFQNENVFDETGMPKERFSAKCLPNSPCSLEIQATKLEDSAVYFCASSQEIDRSDQPQHFGDGTRLSIL.

The CDR3 nucleotides are TGTGCCTGGAGCGGACCACACCTCTCTGGGGCCAACGTCCTGACTTTC. Its protein is CAWSGPHLSGANVLTF. The chain is built from TRBV30 and TRBJ2-6; D gene ambiguous. The CDR3 spans 16 residues. CDR1 is GTSNPN, CDR2 SVGIG, per germline (reference sequence). V dropped 3 bases and J dropped 0 bases, with 12 bases sitting between them.

V and J are TRBV4-2 and TRBJ2-1, with D perhaps given as TRBD1 or TRBD2 (6 bases each). V was cut by 0 bases and J by 10 bases, with 19 bases left in between. CDR3 length equals 16 residues. Germline CDR1 reads LGHNA; CDR2 reads YNFKEQ. For the CDR3, the DNA is TGTGCCAGCAGCCAAGATGTAACTTGGTCGGGGGCCGAGCAGTTCTTC. It yields the protein CASSQDVTWSGAEQFF.

The V gene is TRBV19, the J gene TRBJ2-4; D may be TRBD1 (5 bases). This CDR3 has 13 residues. V lost 1 base, J lost 8 bases, and 9 bases lay in between. Germline CDR1 is LNHDA and CDR2 is SQIVND (reference sequence). CDR3 sequence: CASSIAPGHIQYF. CDR3 bases: TGTGCCAGTAGTATAGCGCCAGGGCACATTCAGTACTTC.

This clone occurred once. The CDR3 nucleotides are TGTGCCAGCAGCTTGGCCGGGAGTGCTATTAGCAATCAGCCCCAGCATTTT. Translated, it gives CASSLAGSAISNQPQHF. V and J are TRBV5-6 and TRBJ1-5; no clear D. Germline CDR1 and CDR2: SGHDT and YYEEEE. The V and J ends lost 0 bases and 0 bases respectively, with 13 bases between them. The CDR3 extends over 17 amino acids. Looking up the rest from reference TRBV5-6 and TRBJ1-5 gives the full variable domain: DAGVTQSPTHLIKTRGQQVTLRCSPKSGHDTVSWYQQALGQGPQFIFQYYEEEERQRGNFPDRFSGHQFPNYSSELNVNALLLGDSALYLCASSLAGSAISNQPQHFGDGTRLSIL.

This chain links TRBV2 with TRBJ2-3, with 11 bases that match TRBD2. CDR1 is SNHLY, CDR2 FYNNEI, per germline. V lost 2 bases, J lost 2 bases, and 3 bases stayed unmatched. The CDR3 has 16 residues. The CDR3 reads CASSELAGGITDTQYF. CDR3 in DNA: TGTGCCAGCAGTGAACTAGCGGGGGGAATCACAGATACGCAGTATTTT.

The V and J genes are TRBV6-5 and TRBJ2-5; D may be TRBD1 or TRBD2 (6 bases each). CDR3 length: 13 amino acids. Trimming shortened V by 6 bases and J by 2 bases, and 10 bases separated the two germline ends. Germline values: CDR1 MNHEY, CDR2 SVGAGI. The CDR3 coding sequence is TGTGCCAGCAGCCGGGGGCTGCAAGAGACCCAGTACTTC. Protein: CASSRGLQETQYF.

This rearrangement joins TRBV6-1 to TRBJ1-4; tentative D call: TRBD1 (6 bases). Trimming stripped 6 bases from V and 5 bases from J, with 10 bases between. Germline V lookup: CDR1 MNHNS, CDR2 SASEGT. CDR3 length: 13 amino acids. CDR3 loop: CASSGTKNEKLFF. DNA of the CDR3: TGTGCCAGCAGCGGGACAAAAAATGAAAAACTGTTTTTT.

The J gene is TRBJ1-5, the V gene TRBV28; TRBD1 matches 7 bases. V dropped 5 bases and J dropped 1; count of bases not matched to a gene: 11. CDR1 is MDHEN and CDR2 is SYDVKM in the germline V gene. This CDR3 region has 17 residues. For the CDR3, the DNA is TGTGCCAGCAGTCACGGGGCAAGACAGGGCAGCAATCAGCCCCAGCATTTT. Its translation: CASSHGARQGSNQPQHF.

This rearrangement joins TRBV29-1 to TRBJ2-1; TRBD2 matches at 9 bases. Germline trimming cut 4 bases from V and 3 bases from J; bases unmatched to any gene: 4. The CDR3 length is 14 residues. Germline V CDR1 and CDR2: SQVTM, ANQGSEA. Written as DNA, the CDR3 is TGCAGCGTTGCAGGGACTAGCCACTACAATGAGCAGTTCTTC. It yields the protein CSVAGTSHYNEQFF.

The rearrangement uses TRBV30 and TRBJ1-2; TRBD1 matches 7 bases. Germline V gene lookup returns CDR1 GTSNPN and CDR2 SVGIG (reference sequence). This CDR3 region has 13 residues. The V and J ends lost 0 bases and 5 bases, in that order; junction bases with no gene match: 3. Here the CDR3 reads CAWSVGQNYGYTF. The CDR3 nucleotides read TGTGCCTGGAGTGTGGGACAGAATTATGGCTACACCTTC.

Notes on this clone: The sample has other DNA sequences that encode this CDR3 too. The chain carries TRBV5-1 and TRBJ1-1, with a possible D match to TRBD1 (6 bases). The CDR3 runs to 13 residues. Trimming took 0 bases from V and 8 from J, leaving 11 bases between them. CDR1 and CDR2 from the germline V gene are SGHRS and YFSETQ. The CDR3 spells CASSLVTQGEAFF. In DNA form, the CDR3 reads TGCGCCAGCAGCTTGGTTACGCAGGGGGAAGCTTTCTTT.

This clone turned up a few times. This rearrangement joins TRBV5-1 to TRBJ2-3, with 9 bases identical to TRBD1. Germline V gene sequence: CDR1 SGHRS, CDR2 YFSETQ. With 0 bases clipped from V and 5 bases from J, the junction kept 4 bases outside the gene matches. This CDR3 is 15 amino acids long. The CDR3 is CASSLGGTGRDTQYF. Here the CDR3 DNA reads TGCGCCAGCAGCTTGGGGGGGACAGGGAGAGATACGCAGTATTTT.

This clone turned up a few times. The chain links TRBV28 to TRBJ2-1; 8 bases match TRBD2. Germline CDR1 reads MDHEN; CDR2 reads SYDVKM. The length of the CDR3 is 15 residues. V was pared by 4 bases and J by 7 bases, with 9 bases of the junction left unmatched. The CDR3, as DNA: TGTGCCAGCAGTTCATGGCGGGGGGTGCGGAATGAGCAGTTCTTC. This gives the protein CASSSWRGVRNEQFF.

V gene TRBV6-1 combines with J gene TRBJ1-2, with no clear D. Between the trimmed V and J ends, which lost 6 bases and 4 bases, there was a span of 3 bases. The CDR3 runs 10 residues. Germline lookup yields CDR1 MNHNS and CDR2 SASEGT. The CDR3 protein is CASSAYGYTF. CDR3 sequence (DNA): TGTGCCAGCAGCGCCTATGGCTACACCTTC.

The CDR3 DNA reads as TGTGCCAGCAGTGAAGAAAGGAACACTGAAGCTTTCTTT. This gives the protein CASSEERNTEAFF. The rearrangement joins TRBV6-5 to TRBJ1-1, with unresolved D. The CDR3 runs 13 residues. In germline, CDR1 is MNHEY, CDR2 SVGAGI. The V end lost 5 bases, the J end lost 1 base, and 8 bases lay between the germline ends.

The V gene is TRBV30, the J gene TRBJ2-5; D may be TRBD1 or TRBD2 (5 bases each). The germline V gene has CDR1 GTSNPN and CDR2 SVGIG (reference sequence). With 2 bases removed from V and 7 bases from J, the gap between germline ends came to 14 bases. The CDR3 length is 13 residues. CDR3 residues: CAWSPGGPGTQYF. CDR3 nucleotides: TGTGCCTGGAGTCCTGGGGGTCCAGGGACCCAGTACTTC.

In its sample, this clone was seen once. The CDR3 DNA follows: TGTGCCTGGAGTATAGGATCCTCAGTCCGCACAGATACGCAGTATTTT. Translating gives CAWSIGSSVRTDTQYF. V is TRBV30 and J is TRBJ2-3; D is undetermined. This CDR3 has 16 residues. Per germline, CDR1 GTSNPN and CDR2 SVGIG (reference sequence). Trimming took 2 bases from V and 1 from J, leaving 16 bases between them.

The V and J genes are TRBV9 and TRBJ1-6, with 7 bases identical to TRBD1. The CDR3 consists of 15 residues. Germline assignment: CDR1 SGDLS and CDR2 YYNGEE. Trimming at V came to 3 bases and at J to 6 bases, leaving 6 bases not matched to a gene. The CDR3 DNA follows: TGTGCCAGCAGCGACTACAGGGGAAGTAATTCACCCCTCCACTTT. It specifies CASSDYRGSNSPLHF.

The chain employs TRBV5-4 and TRBJ2-7; 9 positions match TRBD1. V trimming: 5 bases; J trimming: 6 bases; junction bases outside the gene matches: 6. There are 13 residues in the CDR3. CDR1 is SGHNT and CDR2 is YYREEE in the germline V gene (reference sequence). For the CDR3, the DNA is TGTGCCAGCAGATCGGGACAGGGAAGCGAGCAGTACTTC. Translation gives CASRSGQGSEQYF. Supplemented by reference TRBV5-4 and TRBJ2-7, the full variable domain reads ETGVTQSPTHLIKTRGQQVTLRCSSQSGHNTVSWYQQALGQGPQFIFQYYREEENGRGNFPPRFSGLQFPNYSSELNVNALELDDSALYLCASRSGQGSEQYFGPGTRLTVT.

The chain couples TRBV5-6 to TRBJ1-1; TRBD1 might be the D (5 bases). Germline V gives CDR1 SGHDT, CDR2 YYEEEE. Trimming took off 4 bases at V and 3 bases at J, with 16 bases between the two ends. The CDR3 totals 15 residues. The CDR3 coding sequence is TGTGCCAGCAGCCAACTCGACAGCTTACACACTGAAGCTTTCTTT. The encoded protein is CASSQLDSLHTEAFF.

J is TRBJ2-5 and V is TRBV5-6, with D possibly matching TRBD1 (6 bases). The CDR3 is 14 amino acids. V was cut by 0 bases and J by 2 bases, with 8 bases left in between. CDR1 is SGHDT and CDR2 is YYEEEE in the germline V gene. CDR3 sequence (DNA): TGTGCCAGCAGCTTGGGTGGGACACAAGAGACCCAGTACTTC. Amino acid sequence: CASSLGGTQETQYF. Complete variable domain (other parts from reference TRBV5-6 and TRBJ2-5): DAGVTQSPTHLIKTRGQQVTLRCSPKSGHDTVSWYQQALGQGPQFIFQYYEEEERQRGNFPDRFSGHQFPNYSSELNVNALLLGDSALYLCASSLGGTQETQYFGPGTRLLVL.

The chain employs TRBV29-1 and TRBJ1-2; D is possibly TRBD1 (5 bases). Germline assignment: CDR1 SQVTM and CDR2 ANQGSEA. V was cut by 6 bases and J by 2 bases, with 16 bases left in between. This CDR3 has 14 residues. DNA of the CDR3: TGCAGCGTGGTAGGGAGGGGAGGCAACTATGGCTACACCTTC. It specifies CSVVGRGGNYGYTF.

J is TRBJ1-6 and V is TRBV25-1; D possibly corresponds to TRBD1 (5 bases). This CDR3 contains 16 residues. V was pared by 1 base and J by 9 bases, with 16 bases between. Germline V gives CDR1 MGHDK, CDR2 SYGVNS. CDR3 nucleotides: TGTGCCAGCAGTGAATGGGGGTCTGGTCTTGGTTCACCCCTCCACTTT. Protein product: CASSEWGSGLGSPLHF.

The chain couples TRBV5-4 to TRBJ1-2; 8 bases are a match to TRBD1. V dropped 4 bases and J dropped 4; count of bases not matched to a gene: 6. Germline assignment: CDR1 SGHNT and CDR2 YYREEE (reference sequence). This CDR3 comprises 14 residues. For the CDR3, the DNA is TGTGCCAGCAGCACTGTACAGGGGGGCTATGGCTACACCTTC. It specifies CASSTVQGGYGYTF.

This rearrangement joins TRBV29-1 to TRBJ1-1; a weak D match, TRBD1 (6 bases). This CDR3 has 13 amino acids. The V end lost 3 bases, the J end lost 6 bases, and 14 bases lay between the germline ends. In germline, CDR1 is SQVTM, CDR2 ANQGSEA. This CDR3 is CSVDRGSTAEAFF. CDR3 nucleotides: TGCAGCGTTGATAGGGGGAGTACCGCTGAAGCTTTCTTT.

The V and J genes are TRBV7-8 and TRBJ2-3; 7 bases fit TRBD1. The trim removed 4 bases at V and 3 bases at J, leaving 13 bases unmatched. The germline gives CDR1 SGHVS, CDR2 FQNEAQ. This CDR3 has 17 residues. CDR3 DNA sequence: TGTGCCAGCAGCTCAAGGTCCAGGGGGTTCCTTACAGATACGCAGTATTTT. This codes for CASSSRSRGFLTDTQYF.